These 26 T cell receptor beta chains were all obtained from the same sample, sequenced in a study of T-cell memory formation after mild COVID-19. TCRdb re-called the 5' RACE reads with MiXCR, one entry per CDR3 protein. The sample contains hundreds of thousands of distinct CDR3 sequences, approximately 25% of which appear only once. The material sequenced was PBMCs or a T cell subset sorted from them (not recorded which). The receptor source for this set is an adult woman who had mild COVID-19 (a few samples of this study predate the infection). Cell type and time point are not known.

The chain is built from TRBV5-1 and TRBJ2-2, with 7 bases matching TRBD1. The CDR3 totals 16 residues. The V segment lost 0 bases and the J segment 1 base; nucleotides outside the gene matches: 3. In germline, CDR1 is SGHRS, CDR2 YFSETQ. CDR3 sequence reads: CASSLEGAWNTGELFF. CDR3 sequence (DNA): TGCGCCAGCAGCTTGGAGGGGGCATGGAACACCGGGGAGCTGTTTTTT.

The CDR3 here is CASSVQNTEAFF. In nucleotides, the CDR3 is TGTGCCAGCAGCGTCCAGAACACTGAAGCTTTCTTT. The rearrangement links TRBV13 to TRBJ1-1; no clear D. The V and J ends lost 5 bases and 1 base respectively, with 5 bases between them. The CDR3 loop spans 12 amino acids. Germline CDR1 PRHDT, CDR2 FYEKMQ (reference sequence).

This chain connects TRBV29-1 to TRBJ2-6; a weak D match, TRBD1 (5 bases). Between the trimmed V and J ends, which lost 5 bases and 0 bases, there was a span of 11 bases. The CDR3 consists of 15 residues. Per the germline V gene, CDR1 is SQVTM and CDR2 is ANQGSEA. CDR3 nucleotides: TGCAGCGTTTTCCCAGGGTACTCTGGGGCCAACGTCCTGACTTTC. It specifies CSVFPGYSGANVLTF.

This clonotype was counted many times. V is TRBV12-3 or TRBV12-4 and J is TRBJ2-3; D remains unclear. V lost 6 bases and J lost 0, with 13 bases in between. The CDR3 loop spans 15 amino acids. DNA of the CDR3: TGTGCCAGCAGCTCGAGGACGGTTAGCACAGATACGCAGTATTTT. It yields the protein CASSSRTVSTDTQYF.

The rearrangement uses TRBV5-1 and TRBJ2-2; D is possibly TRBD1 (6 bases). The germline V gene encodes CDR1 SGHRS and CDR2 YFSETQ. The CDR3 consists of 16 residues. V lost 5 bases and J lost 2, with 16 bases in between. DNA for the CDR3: TGCGCCAGCAGTTATACAGGGCCTCCTAACACCGGGGAGCTGTTTTTT. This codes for CASSYTGPPNTGELFF. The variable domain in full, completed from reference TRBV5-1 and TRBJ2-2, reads KAGVTQTPRYLIKTRGQQVTLSCSPISGHRSVSWYQQTPGQGLQFLFEYFSETQRNKGNFPGRFSGRQFSNSRSEMNVSTLELGDSALYLCASSYTGPPNTGELFFGEGSRLTVL.

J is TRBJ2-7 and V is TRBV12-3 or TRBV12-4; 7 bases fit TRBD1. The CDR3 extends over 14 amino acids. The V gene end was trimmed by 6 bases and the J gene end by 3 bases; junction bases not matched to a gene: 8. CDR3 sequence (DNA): TGTGCCAGCAGCCCACCGGGACAGTTCTACGAGCAGTACTTC. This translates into CASSPPGQFYEQYF.

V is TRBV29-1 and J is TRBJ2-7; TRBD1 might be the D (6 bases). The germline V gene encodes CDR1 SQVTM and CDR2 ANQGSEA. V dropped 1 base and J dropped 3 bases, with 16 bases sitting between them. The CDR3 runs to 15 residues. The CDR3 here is CSVEVEQGIVYEQYF. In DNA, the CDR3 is TGCAGCGTTGAAGTGGAGCAGGGGATCGTCTACGAGCAGTACTTC.

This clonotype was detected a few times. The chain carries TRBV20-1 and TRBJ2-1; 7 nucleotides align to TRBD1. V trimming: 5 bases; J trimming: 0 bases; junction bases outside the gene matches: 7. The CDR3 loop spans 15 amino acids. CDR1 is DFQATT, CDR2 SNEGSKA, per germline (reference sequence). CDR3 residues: CSAVGGGPSYNEQFF. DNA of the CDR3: TGCAGTGCTGTAGGGGGCGGTCCCTCCTACAATGAGCAGTTCTTC.

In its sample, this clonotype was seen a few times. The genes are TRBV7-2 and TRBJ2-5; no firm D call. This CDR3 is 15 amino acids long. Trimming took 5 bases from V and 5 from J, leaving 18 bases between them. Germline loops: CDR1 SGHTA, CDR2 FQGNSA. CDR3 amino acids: CASSHVRYPGETQYF. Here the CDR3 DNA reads TGTGCCAGCAGCCACGTCCGTTACCCTGGGGAGACCCAGTACTTC.

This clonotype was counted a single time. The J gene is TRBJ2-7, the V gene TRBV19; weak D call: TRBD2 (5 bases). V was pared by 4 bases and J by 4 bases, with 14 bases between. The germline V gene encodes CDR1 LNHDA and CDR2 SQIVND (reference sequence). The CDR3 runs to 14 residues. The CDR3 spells CASSTRELGYEQYF. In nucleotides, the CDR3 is TGTGCCAGTAGTACCCGGGAATTAGGGTACGAGCAGTACTTC.

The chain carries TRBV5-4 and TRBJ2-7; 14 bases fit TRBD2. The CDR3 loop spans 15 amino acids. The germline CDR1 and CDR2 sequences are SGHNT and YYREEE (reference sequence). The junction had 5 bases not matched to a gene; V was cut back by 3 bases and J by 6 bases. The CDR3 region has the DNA TGTGCCAGCAGCTCAGGGACTAGCGGGAGAGCCGAGCAGTACTTC. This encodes CASSSGTSGRAEQYF.

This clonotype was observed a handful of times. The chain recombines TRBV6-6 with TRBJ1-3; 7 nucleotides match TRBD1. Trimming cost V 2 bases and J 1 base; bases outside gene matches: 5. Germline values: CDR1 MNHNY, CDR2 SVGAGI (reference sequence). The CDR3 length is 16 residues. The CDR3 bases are TGTGCCAGCAGTTACGGGGCCAGGGGGTCTGGAAACACCATATATTTT. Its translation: CASSYGARGSGNTIYF.

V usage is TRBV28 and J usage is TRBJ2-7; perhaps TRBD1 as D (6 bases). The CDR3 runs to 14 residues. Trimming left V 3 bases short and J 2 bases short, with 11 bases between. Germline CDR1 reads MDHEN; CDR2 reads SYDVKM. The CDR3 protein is CASSFGQKTYEQYF. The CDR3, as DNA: TGTGCCAGCAGTTTCGGACAGAAGACCTACGAGCAGTACTTC.

CDR3 in amino acids: CASSQRLAGTEAFF. CDR3 DNA sequence: TGTGCCAGCAGCCAACGATTAGCAGGCACTGAAGCTTTCTTT. The chain is built from TRBV11-1 and TRBJ1-1; unclear D gene. Germline CDR1 and CDR2: SGHAT and FQDESV (reference sequence). The CDR3 contains 14 residues. Trimming shortened V by 5 bases and J by 4 bases, and 14 bases separated the two germline ends.

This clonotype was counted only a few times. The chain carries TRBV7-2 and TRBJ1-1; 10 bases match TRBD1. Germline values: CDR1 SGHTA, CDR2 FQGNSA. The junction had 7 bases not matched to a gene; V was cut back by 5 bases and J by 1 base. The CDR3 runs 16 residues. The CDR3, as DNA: TGTGCCAGCAGCACGGACAGGGGGAGGAGGAACACTGAAGCTTTCTTT. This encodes CASSTDRGRRNTEAFF.

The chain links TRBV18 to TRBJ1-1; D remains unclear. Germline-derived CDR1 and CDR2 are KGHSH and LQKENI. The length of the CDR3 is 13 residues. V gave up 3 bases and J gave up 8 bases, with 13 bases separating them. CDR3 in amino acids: CASSPLEGLEAFF. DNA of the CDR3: TGTGCCAGCTCACCCCTCGAGGGCTTGGAAGCTTTCTTT.

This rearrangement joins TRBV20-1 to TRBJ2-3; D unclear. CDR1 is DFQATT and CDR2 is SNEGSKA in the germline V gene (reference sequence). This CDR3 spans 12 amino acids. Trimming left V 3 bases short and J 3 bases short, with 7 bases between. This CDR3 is CSARARTDTQYF. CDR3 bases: TGCAGTGCTAGGGCGAGGACAGATACGCAGTATTTT.

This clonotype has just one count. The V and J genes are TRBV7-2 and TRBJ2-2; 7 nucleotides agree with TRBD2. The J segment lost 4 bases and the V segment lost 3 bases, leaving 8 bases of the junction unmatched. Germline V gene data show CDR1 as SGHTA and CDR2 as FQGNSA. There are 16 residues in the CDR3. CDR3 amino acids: CASSFEGTIFTGELFF. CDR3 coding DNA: TGTGCCAGCAGCTTCGAGGGGACTATCTTCACCGGGGAGCTGTTTTTT.

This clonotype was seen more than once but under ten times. Here the CDR3 reads CAGGGDPYEQYF. The CDR3 coding sequence is TGTGCCGGCGGGGGAGATCCCTACGAGCAGTACTTC. The chain couples TRBV13 to TRBJ2-7; 7 nucleotides line up with TRBD2. The V gene's germline CDR1 is PRHDT and CDR2 FYEKMQ (reference sequence). The CDR3 length is 12 residues. The junction had 6 bases not matched to a gene; V was cut back by 11 bases and J by 2 bases.

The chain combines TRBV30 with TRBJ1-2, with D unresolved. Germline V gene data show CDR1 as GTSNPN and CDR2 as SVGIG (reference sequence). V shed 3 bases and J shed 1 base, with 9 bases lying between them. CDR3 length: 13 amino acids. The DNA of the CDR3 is TGTGCCTGGAGAAGGCCGGGTAACTATGGCTACACCTTC. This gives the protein CAWRRPGNYGYTF.

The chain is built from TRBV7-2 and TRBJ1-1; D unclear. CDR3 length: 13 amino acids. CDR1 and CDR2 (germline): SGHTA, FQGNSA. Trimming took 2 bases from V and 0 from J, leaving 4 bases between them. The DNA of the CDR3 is TGTGCCAGCAGCTTATTCATGAACACTGAAGCTTTCTTT. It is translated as CASSLFMNTEAFF.

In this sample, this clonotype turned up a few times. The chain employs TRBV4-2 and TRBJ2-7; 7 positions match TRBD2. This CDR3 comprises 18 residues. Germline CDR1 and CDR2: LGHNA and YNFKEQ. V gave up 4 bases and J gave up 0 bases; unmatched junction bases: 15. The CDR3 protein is CASSRPNGLAVSSYEQYF. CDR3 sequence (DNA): TGTGCCAGCAGCCGACCCAACGGGCTAGCGGTTAGCTCCTACGAGCAGTACTTC.

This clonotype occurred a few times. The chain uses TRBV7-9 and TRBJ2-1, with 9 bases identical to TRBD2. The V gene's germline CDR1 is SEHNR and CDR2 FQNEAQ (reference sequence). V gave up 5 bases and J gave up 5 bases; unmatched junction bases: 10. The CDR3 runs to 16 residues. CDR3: CASSRGAGGNHNEQFF. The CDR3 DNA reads TGTGCCAGCAGCAGAGGGGCGGGAGGGAACCACAATGAGCAGTTCTTC.

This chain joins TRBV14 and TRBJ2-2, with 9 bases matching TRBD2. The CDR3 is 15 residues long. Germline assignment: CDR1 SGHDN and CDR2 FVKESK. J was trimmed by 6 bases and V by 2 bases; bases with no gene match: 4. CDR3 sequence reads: CASSQTAGGPGELFF. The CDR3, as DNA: TGTGCCAGCAGCCAAACAGCGGGAGGCCCCGGGGAGCTGTTTTTT.

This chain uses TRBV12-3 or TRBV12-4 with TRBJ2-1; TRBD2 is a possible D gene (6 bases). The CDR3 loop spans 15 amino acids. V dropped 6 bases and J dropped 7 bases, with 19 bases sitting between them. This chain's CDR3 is CASRPSLGGSNEQFF. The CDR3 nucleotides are TGTGCCAGCAGACCATCTCTGGGAGGCAGTAATGAGCAGTTCTTC.

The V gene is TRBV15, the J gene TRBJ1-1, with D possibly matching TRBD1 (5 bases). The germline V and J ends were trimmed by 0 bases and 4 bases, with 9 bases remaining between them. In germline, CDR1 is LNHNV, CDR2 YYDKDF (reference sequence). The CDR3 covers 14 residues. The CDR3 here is CATSRDWGGTEAFF. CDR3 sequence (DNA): TGTGCCACCAGCAGAGATTGGGGGGGCACTGAAGCTTTCTTT.